This entry features one TCR beta chain sequence. All of the donors were Caucasians in good health. These data belong to a study of identical twins. One entry per CDR3 protein, called by TCRdb with MiXCR from the 5' RACE reads. Among fewer than 250,000 distinct CDR3 sequences listed, approximately 7.9% were seen once. The V gene's germline CDR1 is SGHVS and CDR2 FQNEAQ. This CDR3 has 17 amino acids. Trimming took 5 bases from V and 2 from J; bases not matched to a gene: 13. These data also featured in a second study, about yellow fever vaccine responses in identical twins.

This receptor was identified in a woman aged 18-29 years in good health. The sequenced material came from CD8+ T cells sorted from blood. The rearrangement uses TRBV7-8 and TRBJ2-3, with 7 bases identical to TRBD2. The DNA for the CDR3 is TGTGCCAGCAGCGGCGGCGGGAGAGGATTGGACACAGATACGCAGTATTTT. Its translation: CASSGGGRGLDTDTQYF. Using reference TRBV7-8 and TRBJ2-3 for the parts outside the CDR3, the full variable domain is GAGVSQSPRYKVAKRGQDVALRCDPISGHVSLFWYQQALGQGPEFLTYFQNEAQLDKSGLPSDRFFAERPEGSVSTLKIQRTQQEDSAVYLCASSGGGRGLDTDTQYFGPGTRLTVL.